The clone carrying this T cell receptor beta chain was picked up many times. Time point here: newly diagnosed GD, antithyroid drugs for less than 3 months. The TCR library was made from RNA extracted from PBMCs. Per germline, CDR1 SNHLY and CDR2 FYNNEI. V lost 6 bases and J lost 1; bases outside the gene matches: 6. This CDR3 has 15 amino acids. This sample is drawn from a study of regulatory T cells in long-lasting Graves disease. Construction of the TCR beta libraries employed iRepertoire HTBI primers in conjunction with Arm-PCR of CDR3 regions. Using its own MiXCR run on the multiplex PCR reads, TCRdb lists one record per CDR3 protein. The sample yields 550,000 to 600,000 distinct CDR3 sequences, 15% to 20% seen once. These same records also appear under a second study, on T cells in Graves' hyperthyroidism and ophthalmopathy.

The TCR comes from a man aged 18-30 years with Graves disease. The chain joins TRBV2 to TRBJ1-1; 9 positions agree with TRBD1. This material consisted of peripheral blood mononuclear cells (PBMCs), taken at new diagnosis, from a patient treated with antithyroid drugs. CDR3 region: CASRPGQGQNTEAFF. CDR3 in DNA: TGTGCCAGCAGGCCGGGACAGGGACAGAACACTGAAGCTTTCTTT.